This is a list of T cell receptor beta chains from one sample in a study of T cells after yellow fever vaccination. TCRdb used MiXCR to reprocess the 5' RACE reads, holding one entry per CDR3 protein. This sample has tens of thousands of distinct CDR3 sequences, with around 7% found just once. The sample was CD8+ T cells sorted from PBMCs, taken 9 to 11 days after the first yellow fever vaccination. The source is a man between 18 and 29 years old who received the YFV17D yellow fever vaccine. Each CDR3 is given with its conserved first and last residue. The order of the fields is J gene, V gene, D gene, clone size, CDR3 protein, CDR3 DNA. The D gene is left open where the match is weak. Not all rows give a size; the values are once, few, many and, for expanded clones, a class.

J: TRBJ2-6
V: TRBV13
D: NA
size: few
CDR3: CASSFGQVNVLTF
DNA: TGTGCCAGCAGCTTCGGGCAGGTCAACGTCCTGACTTTC

J: TRBJ2-1
V: TRBV19
D: NA
size: NA
CDR3: CASSIGDWRASYNEQFF
DNA: TGTGCCAGTAGTATAGGAGATTGGCGGGCTTCTTACAATGAGCAGTTCTTC

J: TRBJ2-2
V: TRBV23-1
D: NA
size: many
CDR3: CASSQGRTQNTGELFF
DNA: TGCGCCAGCAGTCAAGGTCGGACTCAGAACACCGGGGAGCTGTTTTTT

J: TRBJ1-2
V: TRBV27
D: TRBD1
size: many
CDR3: CASSSFRQGNGYTF
DNA: TGTGCCAGCAGTTCCTTTCGACAGGGTAATGGCTACACCTTC

J: TRBJ2-2
V: TRBV19
D: NA
size: many
CDR3: CASRWAHRVETGELFF
DNA: TGTGCCAGTAGATGGGCGCACAGGGTTGAGACCGGGGAGCTGTTTTTT

J: TRBJ2-1
V: TRBV29-1
D: NA
size: many
CDR3: CSVVPLAESNEQFF
DNA: TGCAGCGTTGTTCCCCTTGCGGAGTCGAATGAGCAGTTCTTC

J: TRBJ2-5
V: TRBV7-9
D: NA
size: many
CDR3: CASRPDLKETQYF
DNA: TGTGCCAGCAGACCCGACTTAAAAGAGACCCAGTACTTC

J: TRBJ2-5
V: TRBV7-6
D: NA
size: many
CDR3: CASSLVYGRETQYF
DNA: TGTGCCAGCAGCTTAGTCTACGGCCGGGAGACCCAGTACTTC

J: TRBJ1-1
V: TRBV7-9
D: NA
size: many
CDR3: CASSYGGNTEAFF
DNA: TGTGCCAGCAGCTACGGGGGTAACACTGAAGCTTTCTTT

J: TRBJ2-1
V: TRBV4-3
D: TRBD2
size: NA
CDR3: CASSQEVPSGAHNELFF
DNA: TGCGCCAGCAGCCAAGAGGTACCCAGCGGGGCCCACAATGAGCTGTTCTTC

J: TRBJ2-1
V: TRBV4-3
D: NA
size: many
CDR3: CASSQGQAASYNEQFF
DNA: TGCGCCAGCAGCCAAGGACAGGCCGCCTCCTACAATGAGCAGTTCTTC

J: TRBJ1-4
V: TRBV25-1
D: NA
size: NA
CDR3: CASRVGLNEFF
DNA: TGTGCCAGTAGAGTTGGGCTAAATGAGTTTTTT

J: TRBJ2-3
V: TRBV5-1
D: NA
size: NA
CDR3: CASSLEAGFTDTQYF
DNA: TGCGCCAGCAGCTTGGAGGCAGGTTTCACAGATACGCAGTATTTT

J: TRBJ2-2
V: TRBV7-7
D: NA
size: many
CDR3: CASSFGRGWELFF
DNA: TGTGCTAGCAGCTTTGGCCGGGGATGGGAGCTGTTTTTT

J: TRBJ1-2
V: TRBV4-1
D: TRBD1
size: NA
CDR3: CASSQGQGAGYGYTF
DNA: TGCGCCAGCAGCCAAGGCCAGGGGGCGGGCTATGGCTACACCTTC

J: TRBJ2-6
V: TRBV6-5
D: NA
size: many
CDR3: CASSYSGGSGANVLTF
DNA: TGTGCCAGCAGTTACTCGGGGGGTTCTGGGGCCAACGTCCTGACTTTC

J: TRBJ2-3
V: TRBV29-1
D: NA
size: many
CDR3: CSVAQGITDTQYF
DNA: TGCAGCGTGGCCCAGGGGATCACAGATACGCAGTATTTT

J: TRBJ2-7
V: TRBV6-2/TRBV6-3
D: NA
size: many
CDR3: CASSYSGGEQYF
DNA: TGTGCCAGCAGTTACTCTGGGGGCGAGCAGTACTTC

J: TRBJ1-1
V: TRBV7-2
D: NA
size: many
CDR3: CASSSWGGTEAFF
DNA: TGTGCCAGCAGCTCGTGGGGGGGGACTGAAGCTTTCTTT

J: TRBJ1-2
V: TRBV11-1
D: NA
size: NA
CDR3: CASSLTRGRPSGYYGYTF
DNA: TGTGCCAGCAGCTTAACCCGGGGACGGCCCTCGGGATACTATGGCTACACCTTC

J: TRBJ1-1
V: TRBV10-3
D: NA
size: few
CDR3: CAISEGQGLNTEAFF
DNA: TGTGCCATCAGTGAAGGTCAGGGTTTGAACACTGAAGCTTTCTTT

J: TRBJ1-1
V: TRBV10-3
D: NA
size: many
CDR3: CAISESREVNTEAFF
DNA: TGTGCCATCAGTGAATCTAGGGAGGTGAACACTGAAGCTTTCTTT

J: TRBJ2-7
V: TRBV5-1
D: NA
size: NA
CDR3: CASSLPAYEQYF
DNA: TGCGCCAGCAGCTTGCCAGCCTACGAGCAGTACTTC

J: TRBJ2-5
V: TRBV11-2
D: TRBD2
size: many
CDR3: CASSLGLAGGHLAETQYF
DNA: TGTGCCAGCAGCTTAGGACTAGCGGGGGGCCACCTGGCGGAGACCCAGTACTTC

J: TRBJ2-7
V: TRBV7-2
D: TRBD1
size: few
CDR3: CASSLGRTGTLYEQYF
DNA: TGTGCCAGCAGCTTAGGTAGGACAGGTACTCTATACGAGCAGTACTTC

J: TRBJ2-1
V: TRBV11-2
D: NA
size: many
CDR3: CASSDGGGRRNEQFF
DNA: TGTGCCAGCAGCGACGGGGGTGGCCGGAGAAATGAGCAGTTCTTC

J: TRBJ2-7
V: TRBV5-6
D: NA
size: many
CDR3: CASSSIGQSYEQYF
DNA: TGTGCCAGCAGCTCAATCGGACAGTCCTACGAGCAGTACTTC

J: TRBJ2-3
V: TRBV27
D: NA
size: many
CDR3: CASSFYNADTQYF
DNA: TGTGCCAGCAGTTTTTATAATGCAGATACGCAGTATTTT

J: TRBJ2-1
V: TRBV7-9
D: TRBD2
size: few
CDR3: CASSGLAGGDNEQFF
DNA: TGTGCCAGCAGCGGACTAGCGGGGGGAGACAATGAGCAGTTCTTC

J: TRBJ2-1
V: TRBV27
D: NA
size: many
CDR3: CASRAGGGEQFF
DNA: TGTGCCAGCAGAGCGGGCGGAGGTGAGCAGTTCTTC

J: TRBJ2-7
V: TRBV5-6
D: NA
size: few
CDR3: CASSSTQGGGYEQYF
DNA: TGTGCCAGCAGCTCAACCCAGGGAGGTGGCTACGAGCAGTACTTC

J: TRBJ2-7
V: TRBV5-1
D: NA
size: NA
CDR3: CASSLAGVEGYEQYF
DNA: TGCGCCAGCAGCTTGGCCGGGGTAGAAGGCTACGAGCAGTACTTC

J: TRBJ1-2
V: TRBV28
D: TRBD1
size: few
CDR3: CASRAGTANYGYTF
DNA: TGTGCCAGCAGGGCCGGGACAGCTAACTATGGCTACACCTTC

J: TRBJ2-1
V: TRBV4-3
D: TRBD2
size: NA
CDR3: CASSQDPSGGYNEQFF
DNA: TGCGCCAGCAGCCAAGATCCTAGCGGGGGCTACAATGAGCAGTTCTTC

J: TRBJ2-3
V: TRBV6-1
D: NA
size: many
CDR3: CASSKSSADTQYF
DNA: TGTGCCAGCAGTAAATCTAGCGCAGATACGCAGTATTTT